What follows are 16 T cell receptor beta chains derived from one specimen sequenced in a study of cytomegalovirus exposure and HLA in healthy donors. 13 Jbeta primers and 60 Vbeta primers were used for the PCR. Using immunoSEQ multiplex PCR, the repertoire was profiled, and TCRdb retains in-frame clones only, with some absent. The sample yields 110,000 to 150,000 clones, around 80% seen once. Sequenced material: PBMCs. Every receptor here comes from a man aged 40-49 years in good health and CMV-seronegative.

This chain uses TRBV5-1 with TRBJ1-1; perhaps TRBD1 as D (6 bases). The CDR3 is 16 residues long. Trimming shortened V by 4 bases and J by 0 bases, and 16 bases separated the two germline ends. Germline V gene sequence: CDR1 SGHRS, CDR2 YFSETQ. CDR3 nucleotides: TGCGCCAGCAGCCCCGGACAGCTTCTTGTGAACACTGAAGCTTTCTTT. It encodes CASSPGQLLVNTEAFF.

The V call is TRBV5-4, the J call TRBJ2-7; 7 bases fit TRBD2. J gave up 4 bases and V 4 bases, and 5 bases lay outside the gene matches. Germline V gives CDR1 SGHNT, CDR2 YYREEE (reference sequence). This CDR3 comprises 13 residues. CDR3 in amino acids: CASSRDYHYEQYF. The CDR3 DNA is TGTGCCAGCAGCAGGGACTACCATTACGAGCAGTACTTC.

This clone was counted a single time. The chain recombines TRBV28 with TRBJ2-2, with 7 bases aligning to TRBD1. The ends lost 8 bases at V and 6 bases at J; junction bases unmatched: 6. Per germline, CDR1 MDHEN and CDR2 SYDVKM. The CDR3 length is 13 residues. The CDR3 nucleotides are TGTGCCAGCTCCACGCAGGGGGCCGGGGAGCTGTTTTTT. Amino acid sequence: CASSTQGAGELFF.

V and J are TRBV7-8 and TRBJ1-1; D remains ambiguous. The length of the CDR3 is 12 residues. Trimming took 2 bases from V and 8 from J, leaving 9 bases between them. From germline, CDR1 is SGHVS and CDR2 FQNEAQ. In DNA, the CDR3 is TGTGCCAGCAGCTTAAGCGGGCTGGAAGCTTTCTTT. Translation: CASSLSGLEAFF.

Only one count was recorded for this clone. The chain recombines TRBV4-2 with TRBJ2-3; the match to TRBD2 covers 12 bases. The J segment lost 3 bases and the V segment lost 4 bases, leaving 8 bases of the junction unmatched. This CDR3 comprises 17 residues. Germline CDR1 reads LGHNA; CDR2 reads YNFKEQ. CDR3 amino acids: CASSPTSGGYGTDTQYF. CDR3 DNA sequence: TGTGCCAGCAGCCCGACTAGCGGGGGTTACGGTACAGATACGCAGTATTTT.

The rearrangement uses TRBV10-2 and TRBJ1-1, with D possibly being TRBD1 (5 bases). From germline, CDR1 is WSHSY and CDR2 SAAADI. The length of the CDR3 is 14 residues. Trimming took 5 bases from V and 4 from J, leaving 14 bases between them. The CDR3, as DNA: TGCGCCAGCAGTCCAGGTGACGGGGGCACTGAAGCTTTCTTT. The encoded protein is CASSPGDGGTEAFF.

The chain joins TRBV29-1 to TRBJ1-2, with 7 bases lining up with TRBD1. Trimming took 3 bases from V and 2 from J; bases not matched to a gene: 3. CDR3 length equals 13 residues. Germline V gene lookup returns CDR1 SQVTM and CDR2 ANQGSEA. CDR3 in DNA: TGCAGCGTTGAGGGACAGACCAACTATGGCTACACCTTC. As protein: CSVEGQTNYGYTF.

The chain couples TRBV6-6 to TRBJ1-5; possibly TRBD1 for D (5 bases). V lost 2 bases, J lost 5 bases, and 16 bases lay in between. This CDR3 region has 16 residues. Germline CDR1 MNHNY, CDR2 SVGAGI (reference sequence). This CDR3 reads CASSYVAGRIDQPQHF. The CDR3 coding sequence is TGTGCCAGCAGTTACGTGGCAGGGAGGATTGATCAGCCCCAGCATTTT.

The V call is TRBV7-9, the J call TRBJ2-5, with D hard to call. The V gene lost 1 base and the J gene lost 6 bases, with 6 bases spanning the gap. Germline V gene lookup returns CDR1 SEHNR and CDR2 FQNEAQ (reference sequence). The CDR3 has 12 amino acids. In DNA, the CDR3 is TGTGCCAGCAGCTTAGTTATTCAGACCCAGTACTTC. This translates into CASSLVIQTQYF.

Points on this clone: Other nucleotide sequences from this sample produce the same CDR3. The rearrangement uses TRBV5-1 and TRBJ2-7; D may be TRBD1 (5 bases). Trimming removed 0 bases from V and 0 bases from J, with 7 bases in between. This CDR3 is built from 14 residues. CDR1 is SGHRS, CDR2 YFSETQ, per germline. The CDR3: CASSLGQSSYEQYF. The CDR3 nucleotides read TGCGCCAGCAGCTTGGGACAGAGCTCCTACGAGCAGTACTTC.

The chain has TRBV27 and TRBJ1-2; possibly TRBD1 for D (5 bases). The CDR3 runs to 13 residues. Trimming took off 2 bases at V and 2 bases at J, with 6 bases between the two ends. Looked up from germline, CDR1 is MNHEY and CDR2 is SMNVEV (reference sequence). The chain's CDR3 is CASSLQGNYGYTF. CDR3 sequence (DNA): TGTGCCAGCAGTTTACAGGGCAACTATGGCTACACCTTC.

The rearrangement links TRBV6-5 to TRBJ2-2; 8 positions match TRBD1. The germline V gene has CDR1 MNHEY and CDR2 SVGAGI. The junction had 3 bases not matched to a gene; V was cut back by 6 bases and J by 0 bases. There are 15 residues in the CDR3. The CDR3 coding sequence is TGTGCCAGCAGGCGACAGGGGTCGAACACCGGGGAGCTGTTTTTT. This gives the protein CASRRQGSNTGELFF.

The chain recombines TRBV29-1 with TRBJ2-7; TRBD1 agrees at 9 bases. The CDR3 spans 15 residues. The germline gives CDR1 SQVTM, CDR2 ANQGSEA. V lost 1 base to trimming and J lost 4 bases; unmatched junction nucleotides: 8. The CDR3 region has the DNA TGCAGCGTTGAAGTAGCCGGGACAGGGTTTTACGAGCAGTACTTC. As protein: CSVEVAGTGFYEQYF.

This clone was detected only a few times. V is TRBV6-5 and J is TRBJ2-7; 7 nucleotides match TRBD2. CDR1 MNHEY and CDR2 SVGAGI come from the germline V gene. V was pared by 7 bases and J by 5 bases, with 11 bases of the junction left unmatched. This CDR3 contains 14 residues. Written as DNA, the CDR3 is TGTGCCAGCACCCCAGGAGCGGGGCCCCACGAGCAGTACTTC. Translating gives CASTPGAGPHEQYF.

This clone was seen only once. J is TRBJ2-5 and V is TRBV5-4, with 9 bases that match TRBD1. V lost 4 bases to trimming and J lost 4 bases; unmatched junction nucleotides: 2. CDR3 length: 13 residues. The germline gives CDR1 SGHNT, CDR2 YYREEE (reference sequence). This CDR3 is CASSPDRGETQYF. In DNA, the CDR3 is TGTGCCAGCAGCCCGGACAGGGGAGAGACCCAGTACTTC.

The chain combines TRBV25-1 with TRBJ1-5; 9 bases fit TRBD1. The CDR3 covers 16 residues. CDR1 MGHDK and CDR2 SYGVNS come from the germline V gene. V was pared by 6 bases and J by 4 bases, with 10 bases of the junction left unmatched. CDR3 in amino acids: CASRKNRGRRNQPQHF. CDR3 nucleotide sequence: TGTGCCAGCAGAAAAAACAGGGGGCGAAGGAATCAGCCCCAGCATTTT.